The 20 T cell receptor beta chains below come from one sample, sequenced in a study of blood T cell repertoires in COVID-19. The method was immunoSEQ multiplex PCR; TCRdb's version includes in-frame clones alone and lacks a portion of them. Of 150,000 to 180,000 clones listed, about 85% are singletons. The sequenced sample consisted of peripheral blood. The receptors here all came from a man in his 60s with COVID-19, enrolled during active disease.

The CDR3 DNA is TGTGCCAGCACAAGGACGTCGGGGAGGCAAGGATACGAGCAGTACTTC. This gives the protein CASTRTSGRQGYEQYF. The chain links TRBV5-5 to TRBJ2-7; TRBD2 is a possible D gene (6 bases). Germline CDR1 and CDR2: SGHKS and YYEKEE (reference sequence). V was pared by 6 bases and J by 4 bases, with 23 bases between. The CDR3 runs to 16 residues.

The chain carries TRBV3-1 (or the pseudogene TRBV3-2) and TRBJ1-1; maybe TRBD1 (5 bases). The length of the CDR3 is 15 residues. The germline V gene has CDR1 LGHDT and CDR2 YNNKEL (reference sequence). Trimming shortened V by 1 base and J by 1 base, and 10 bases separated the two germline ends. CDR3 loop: CASSQVTGRNTEAFF. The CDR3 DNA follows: TGTGCCAGCAGCCAAGTAACAGGCCGGAACACTGAAGCTTTCTTT.

Here the CDR3 DNA reads TGTGCCAGCAGCCTAGTGGGACAGATTAATTCACCCCTCCACTTT. It yields the protein CASSLVGQINSPLHF. This chain connects TRBV7-8 to TRBJ1-6; 7 bases are shared with TRBD1. CDR3 length: 15 residues. Germline V lookup: CDR1 SGHVS, CDR2 FQNEAQ. V lost 5 bases and J lost 6; bases outside the gene matches: 7.

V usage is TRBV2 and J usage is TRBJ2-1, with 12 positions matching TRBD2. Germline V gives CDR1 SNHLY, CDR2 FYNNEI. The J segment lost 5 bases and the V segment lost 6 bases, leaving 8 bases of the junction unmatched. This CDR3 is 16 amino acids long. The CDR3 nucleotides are TGTGCCAGCAGCGCAAACCTAGCGGGGGGGAACAATGAGCAGTTCTTC. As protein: CASSANLAGGNNEQFF. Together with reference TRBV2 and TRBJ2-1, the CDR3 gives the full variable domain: EPEVTQTPSHQVTQMGQEVILRCVPISNHLYFYWYRQILGQKVEFLVSFYNNEISEKSEIFDDQFSVERPDGSNFTLKIRSTKLEDSAMYFCASSANLAGGNNEQFFGPGTRLTVL.

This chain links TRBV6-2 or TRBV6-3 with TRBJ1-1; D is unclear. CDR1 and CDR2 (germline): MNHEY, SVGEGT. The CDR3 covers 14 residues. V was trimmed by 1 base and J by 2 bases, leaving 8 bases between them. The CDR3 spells CASSYLGRNTEAFF. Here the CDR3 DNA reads TGTGCCAGCAGTTACTTGGGGAGAAACACTGAAGCTTTCTTT.

Here the CDR3 DNA reads TGTGCCAGCAGCCTAACCGGGACAGGGTTGGCCGAGCAGTACTTC. Protein product: CASSLTGTGLAEQYF. V gene TRBV9 combines with J gene TRBJ2-7, with TRBD1 matching 9 bases. Germline CDR1 and CDR2: SGDLS and YYNGEE. The CDR3 extends over 15 amino acids. The trim removed 4 bases at V and 6 bases at J, leaving 11 bases unmatched. The whole variable domain, remainder taken from reference TRBV9 and TRBJ2-7, is DSGVTQTPKHLITATGQRVTLRCSPRSGDLSVYWYQQSLDQGLQFLIQYYNGEERAKGNILERFSAQQFPDLHSELNLSSLELGDSALYFCASSLTGTGLAEQYFGPGTRLTVT.

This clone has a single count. DNA of the CDR3: TGTGCCAGCAGCCTGGGGGGGGGCACAGATACGCAGTATTTT. Its translation is CASSLGGGTDTQYF. The gene calls are TRBV6-5 and TRBJ2-3, with 7 bases aligning to TRBD2. Germline CDR1 and CDR2: MNHEY and SVGAGI. The V segment lost 6 bases and the J segment 1 base; nucleotides outside the gene matches: 4. The CDR3 runs 14 residues.

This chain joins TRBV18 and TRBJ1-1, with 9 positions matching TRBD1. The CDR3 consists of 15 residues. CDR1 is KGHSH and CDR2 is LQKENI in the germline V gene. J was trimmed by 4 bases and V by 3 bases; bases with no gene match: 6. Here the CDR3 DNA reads TGTGCCAGCTCACCTTTACAGGGGGCTGGCACTGAAGCTTTCTTT. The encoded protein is CASSPLQGAGTEAFF.

The CDR3 coding sequence is TGTGCCACCAGTGATCGCCGGGACAGGGGGGCCTACGGCTATGGCTACACCTTC. This sequence encodes CATSDRRDRGAYGYGYTF. The chain employs TRBV24-1 and TRBJ1-2; 11 positions match TRBD1. CDR1 and CDR2 (germline): KGHDR, SFDVKD. This CDR3 is 18 amino acids long. The J segment lost 4 bases and the V segment lost 3 bases, leaving 12 bases of the junction unmatched.

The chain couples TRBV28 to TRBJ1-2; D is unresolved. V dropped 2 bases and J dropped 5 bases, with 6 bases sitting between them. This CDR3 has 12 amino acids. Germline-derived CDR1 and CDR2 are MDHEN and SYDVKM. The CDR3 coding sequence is TGTGCCAGCAGTTTAACGGGGTATGGCTACACCTTC. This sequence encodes CASSLTGYGYTF.

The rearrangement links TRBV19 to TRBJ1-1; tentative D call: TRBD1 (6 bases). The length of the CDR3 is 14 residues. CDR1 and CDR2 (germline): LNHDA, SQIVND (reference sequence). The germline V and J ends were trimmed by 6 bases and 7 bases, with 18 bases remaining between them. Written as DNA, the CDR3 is TGTGCCAGTAGCAATCGGGAAGAGGGGGTTGAAGCTTTCTTT. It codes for CASSNREEGVEAFF.

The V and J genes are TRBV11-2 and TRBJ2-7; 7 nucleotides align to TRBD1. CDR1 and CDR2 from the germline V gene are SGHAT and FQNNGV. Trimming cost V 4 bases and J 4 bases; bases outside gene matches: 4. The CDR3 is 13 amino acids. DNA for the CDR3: TGTGCCAGCAGCTCACAGGGGATATACGAGCAGTACTTC. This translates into CASSSQGIYEQYF.

The CDR3 coding sequence is TGTGCCAGCAGCTCGGGACAATGGGGCTACACCTTC. Protein sequence: CASSSGQWGYTF. This chain connects TRBV7-9 to TRBJ1-2, with D perhaps TRBD1 (6 bases). Germline V gives CDR1 SEHNR, CDR2 FQNEAQ (reference sequence). The CDR3 length is 12 residues. Trimming left V 4 bases short and J 8 bases short, with 11 bases between.

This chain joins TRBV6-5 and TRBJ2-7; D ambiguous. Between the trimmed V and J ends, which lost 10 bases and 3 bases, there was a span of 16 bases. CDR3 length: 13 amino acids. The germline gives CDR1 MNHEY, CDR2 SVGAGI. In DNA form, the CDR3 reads TGTGCCACCAGAGGCGGAAATTACTACGAGCAGTACTTC. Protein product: CATRGGNYYEQYF.

In DNA form, the CDR3 reads TGTGCCAGCAGCTTGGGGGAGACACAAGGCTATGGCTACACCTTC. Translating gives CASSLGETQGYGYTF. The chain joins TRBV5-6 to TRBJ1-2; unclear D gene. Looked up from germline, CDR1 is SGHDT and CDR2 is YYEEEE. V was clipped by 0 bases and J by 4 bases, with 13 bases between them. The CDR3 runs 15 residues.

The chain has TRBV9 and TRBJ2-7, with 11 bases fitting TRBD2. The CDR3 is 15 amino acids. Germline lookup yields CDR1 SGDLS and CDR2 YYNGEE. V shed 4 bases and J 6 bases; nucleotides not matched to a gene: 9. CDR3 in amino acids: CASSLTSGGPGEQYF. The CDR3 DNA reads TGTGCCAGCAGCTTAACTAGCGGGGGCCCAGGCGAGCAGTACTTC. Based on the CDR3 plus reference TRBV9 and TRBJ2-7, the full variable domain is DSGVTQTPKHLITATGQRVTLRCSPRSGDLSVYWYQQSLDQGLQFLIQYYNGEERAKGNILERFSAQQFPDLHSELNLSSLELGDSALYFCASSLTSGGPGEQYFGPGTRLTVT.

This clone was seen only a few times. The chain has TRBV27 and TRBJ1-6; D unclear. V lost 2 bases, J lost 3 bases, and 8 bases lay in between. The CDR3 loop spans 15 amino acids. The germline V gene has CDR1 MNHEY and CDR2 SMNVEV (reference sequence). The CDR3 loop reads CASSLTDFYNSPLHF. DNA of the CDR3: TGTGCCAGCAGTTTAACAGATTTCTATAATTCACCCCTCCACTTT.

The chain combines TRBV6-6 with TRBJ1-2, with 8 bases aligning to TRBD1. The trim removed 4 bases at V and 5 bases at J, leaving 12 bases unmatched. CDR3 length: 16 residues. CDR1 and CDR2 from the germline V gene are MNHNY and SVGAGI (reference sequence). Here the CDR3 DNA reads TGTGCCAGCAGTTCAACAGGGGGTGGGACGGCATATGGCTACACCTTC. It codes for CASSSTGGGTAYGYTF.

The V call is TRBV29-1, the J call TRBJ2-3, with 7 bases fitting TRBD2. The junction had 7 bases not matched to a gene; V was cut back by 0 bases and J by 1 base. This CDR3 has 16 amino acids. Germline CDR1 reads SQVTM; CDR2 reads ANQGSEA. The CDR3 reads CSVEEWGGMGTDTQYF. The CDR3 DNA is TGCAGCGTTGAAGAATGGGGAGGGATGGGCACAGATACGCAGTATTTT.

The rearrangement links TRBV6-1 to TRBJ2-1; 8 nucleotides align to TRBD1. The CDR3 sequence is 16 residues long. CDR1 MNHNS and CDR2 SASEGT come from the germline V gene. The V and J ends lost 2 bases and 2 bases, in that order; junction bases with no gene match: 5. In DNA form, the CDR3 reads TGTGCCAGCAGTGAAACCCCAGGGGGCGCCTACAATGAGCAGTTCTTC. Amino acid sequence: CASSETPGGAYNEQFF.